What follows are 18 T cell receptor beta chains derived from one specimen sequenced in a study of PD-1 blockade in mismatch repair-deficient tumors. Using immunoSEQ multiplex PCR, the repertoire was profiled, and TCRdb retains in-frame clones only, with some absent. The table shows about 110,000 clones, with 60% to 85% occurring only once. The sequencing here drew on peripheral blood, taken roughly 60 weeks after starting pembrolizumab. The receptors here all came from an adult with mismatch repair-deficient cancer.

In this sample, this clone turned up once. The V call is TRBV5-4, the J call TRBJ2-7, with 12 positions matching TRBD2. Germline CDR1 and CDR2: SGHNT and YYREEE (reference sequence). The junction had 9 bases not matched to a gene; V was cut back by 2 bases and J by 6 bases. The CDR3 is made up of 16 amino acids. CDR3 coding DNA: TGTGCCAGCAGCTTAGCCTCTAGCGGGAGGGCAGGCGAGCAGTACTTC. This translates into CASSLASSGRAGEQYF.

The rearrangement joins TRBV19 to TRBJ1-3; 9 bases align to TRBD1. Germline V gene data show CDR1 as LNHDA and CDR2 as SQIVND (reference sequence). The CDR3 loop spans 14 amino acids. Trimming took 6 bases from V and 4 from J; bases not matched to a gene: 4. The CDR3, as DNA: TGTGCCAGTAGACAGGGGGCGCGCGGAAACACCATATATTTT. This codes for CASRQGARGNTIYF.

J is TRBJ2-1 and V is TRBV4-1; D unclear. The germline CDR1 and CDR2 sequences are MGHRA and YSYEKL. The CDR3 spans 15 residues. The germline V and J ends were trimmed by 0 bases and 10 bases, with 16 bases remaining between them. The CDR3 DNA reads as TGCGCCAGCAGCCAAGATCAACCCAGGCTAGGGGAGCAGTTCTTC. This translates into CASSQDQPRLGEQFF.

This sequence joins TRBV7-9 and TRBJ1-2; no firm D call. Germline CDR1 and CDR2: SEHNR and FQNEAQ (reference sequence). V was clipped by 5 bases and J by 3 bases, with 19 bases between them. The CDR3 length is 16 residues. In nucleotides, the CDR3 is TGTGCCAGCAGCAACCCTAGTCTAGGAGGGTACTATGGCTACACCTTC. This encodes CASSNPSLGGYYGYTF.

This clone was counted a few times. The chain joins TRBV19 to TRBJ1-2, with 7 positions matching TRBD1. The germline V gene encodes CDR1 LNHDA and CDR2 SQIVND (reference sequence). The CDR3 totals 12 residues. The V gene end was trimmed by 6 bases and the J gene end by 7 bases; junction bases not matched to a gene: 5. DNA for the CDR3: TGTGCCAGTAGGACAGGGTTTTCTGGCTACACCTTC. Its translation: CASRTGFSGYTF.

The chain links TRBV2 to TRBJ1-3; 7 nucleotides agree with TRBD1. V shed 5 bases and J 2 bases; nucleotides not matched to a gene: 6. The CDR3 extends over 15 amino acids. CDR1 is SNHLY and CDR2 is FYNNEI in the germline V gene. This chain's CDR3 is CASSLDRLTGNTIYF. As DNA, the CDR3 is TGTGCCAGCAGTTTGGACAGGCTCACTGGAAACACCATATATTTT.

To note about this clone: Sequence at one end of the junction differs from germline and may be a read error. J is TRBJ2-1 and V is TRBV7-7; 7 nucleotides agree with TRBD1. The length of the CDR3 is 13 residues. In germline, CDR1 is SSHAT, CDR2 FNYEAQ (reference sequence). The CDR3 bases are TGTGCTAGCAGCTTAGACAGGGCGAATGAGCAGTTCTTC. Protein product: CASSLDRANEQFF.

The chain links TRBV2 to TRBJ2-1; TRBD2 matches at 9 bases. With V trimmed by 8 bases and J by 1 base, 9 bases remained unmatched. The length of the CDR3 is 16 residues. The germline V gene has CDR1 SNHLY and CDR2 FYNNEI. CDR3 amino acids: CASVRAGGRSYNEQFF. CDR3 bases: TGTGCCAGCGTGAGAGCGGGAGGCCGTTCCTACAATGAGCAGTTCTTC. The full variable domain, with the rest looked up from reference TRBV2 and TRBJ2-1, is EPEVTQTPSHQVTQMGQEVILRCVPISNHLYFYWYRQILGQKVEFLVSFYNNEISEKSEIFDDQFSVERPDGSNFTLKIRSTKLEDSAMYFCASVRAGGRSYNEQFFGPGTRLTVL.

This chain uses TRBV2 with TRBJ2-7, with D possibly matching TRBD1 (6 bases). The germline V gene encodes CDR1 SNHLY and CDR2 FYNNEI. V lost 2 bases and J 2 bases, leaving 10 bases between the germline ends. The CDR3 is 14 residues long. CDR3 residues: CASSERRGPYEQYF. CDR3 sequence (DNA): TGTGCCAGCAGTGAACGCAGGGGCCCCTACGAGCAGTACTTC.

The chain is built from TRBV7-3 and TRBJ2-1; D may be TRBD2 (6 bases). Germline V gene data show CDR1 as SGHTA and CDR2 as FQGTGA. Trimming removed 1 base at V and 10 bases at J, with 11 bases between. This CDR3 has 13 residues. CDR3 amino acids: CASSLRNGLEQFF. The CDR3 DNA sequence: TGTGCCAGCAGCTTAAGGAATGGACTAGAGCAGTTCTTC.

This sequence joins TRBV19 and TRBJ2-7, with 7 positions matching TRBD1. The V gene end was trimmed by 6 bases and the J gene end by 2 bases; junction bases not matched to a gene: 10. The CDR3 spans 15 residues. Germline assignment: CDR1 LNHDA and CDR2 SQIVND (reference sequence). The CDR3 sequence: CASSTARDRAYEQYF. DNA for the CDR3: TGTGCCAGTAGCACGGCGCGCGACAGGGCCTACGAGCAGTACTTC.

The chain combines TRBV10-3 with TRBJ1-4; D may be TRBD1 (5 bases). The length of the CDR3 is 14 residues. Trimming cost V 6 bases and J 3 bases, with 11 bases left between them. Looked up from germline, CDR1 is ENHRY and CDR2 is SYGVKD. The CDR3 loop is CAISGGGPNEKLFF. CDR3 nucleotides: TGTGCCATCAGCGGGGGAGGGCCTAATGAAAAACTGTTTTTT.

V usage is TRBV10-1 and J usage is TRBJ1-1; perhaps TRBD1 as D (5 bases). The germline gives CDR1 WNHNN, CDR2 SYGVQD (reference sequence). Between the trimmed V and J ends, which lost 3 bases and 7 bases, there was a span of 18 bases. The CDR3 totals 15 residues. This chain's CDR3 is CASSDAGRAKGEAFF. The CDR3, as DNA: TGCGCCAGCAGTGATGCGGGACGGGCAAAGGGTGAAGCTTTCTTT.

The chain joins TRBV27 to TRBJ1-1; D gene uncertain. The V gene lost 5 bases and the J gene lost 6 bases, with 16 bases spanning the gap. CDR3 length equals 14 residues. Germline CDR1 MNHEY, CDR2 SMNVEV (reference sequence). The CDR3 spells CASSPELGSSEAFF. The CDR3 nucleotides read TGTGCCAGCAGTCCCGAACTGGGAAGTTCTGAAGCTTTCTTT.

The chain uses TRBV4-1 and TRBJ2-7; D may be TRBD1 or TRBD2 (5 bases each). The germline V and J ends were trimmed by 0 bases and 2 bases, with 11 bases remaining between them. The CDR3 is made up of 15 amino acids. Germline loops: CDR1 MGHRA, CDR2 YSYEKL. The CDR3 sequence: CASSQERGEAYEQYF. Written as DNA, the CDR3 is TGCGCCAGCAGCCAAGAGCGAGGGGAAGCCTACGAGCAGTACTTC.

The V call is TRBV27, the J call TRBJ2-1; possibly TRBD2 for D (6 bases). The CDR3 has 15 amino acids. Trimming removed 3 bases at V and 9 bases at J, with 18 bases between. Germline V gives CDR1 MNHEY, CDR2 SMNVEV (reference sequence). The CDR3 loop is CASSFFAGLPSEQFF. The CDR3 DNA sequence: TGTGCCAGCAGTTTCTTTGCGGGACTCCCTAGTGAGCAGTTCTTC.

This chain connects TRBV7-9 to TRBJ2-1, with unresolved D. V was clipped by 3 bases and J by 10 bases, with 7 bases between them. The CDR3 runs 11 residues. Germline CDR1 reads SEHNR; CDR2 reads FQNEAQ (reference sequence). The CDR3 DNA reads TGTGCCAGCAGCTTGAGGAACGAGCAGTTCTTC. Amino acid sequence: CASSLRNEQFF.

The rearrangement links TRBV5-5 to TRBJ1-3; TRBD1 matches 9 bases. Germline assignment: CDR1 SGHKS and CDR2 YYEKEE (reference sequence). Trimming at V came to 1 base and at J to 7 bases, leaving 6 bases not matched to a gene. The CDR3 covers 15 residues. CDR3 sequence reads: CASSLNPTGGNTIYF. The CDR3 coding sequence is TGTGCCAGCAGCTTGAACCCCACAGGGGGCAACACCATATATTTT. Full variable domain (outside the CDR3, taken from reference TRBV5-5 and TRBJ1-3): DAGVTQSPTHLIKTRGQQVTLRCSPISGHKSVSWYQQVLGQGPQFIFQYYEKEERGRGNFPDRFSARQFPNYSSELNVNALLLGDSALYLCASSLNPTGGNTIYFGEGSWLTVV.